Sequencing of this TCR beta chain was carried out in a study of circulating tumor DNA in untreated peripheral T-cell lymphoma. Germline V gene data show CDR1 as SGHNT and CDR2 as YENEEA. V lost 1 base and J 4 bases, leaving 13 bases between the germline ends. This CDR3 comprises 15 residues. Produced via immunoSEQ multiplex PCR; TCRdb's table is partial and in-frame only. The sample contains fewer than 3,500 clones, about 64% of which appear only once. Before treatment, baseline tumor tissue was collected for sequencing. The source material was tumor tissue. The sequence derives from a human donor with peripheral T-cell lymphoma. The J gene is TRBJ1-1, the V gene TRBV11-3; D perhaps matches TRBD1 (5 bases). DNA of the CDR3: TGTGCCAGCAGCTTAGTAGGAGGGGCGGGCACTGAAGCTTTCTTT. Translated, it gives CASSLVGGAGTEAFF.